Ten or more counts support the clone carrying this TCR beta chain. The sample originates from a study of blood T cell repertoires in COVID-19. The wider study: Acute and convalescent COVID-19 samples came from the United States, Italy and Spain. Sources were T cells, B-cell-depleted T cells, or PBMCs; the material itself was cDNA or gDNA.

There are 18 residues in the CDR3. J lost 5 bases, V lost 3 bases, and 9 bases had no gene match. Germline loops: CDR1 SGHTA, CDR2 FQGNSA. During active infection, Seattle patients enrolled and were then monitored through disease. Original data processing: Estimation of nucleated cell counts was performed using reference gene primer amplification. TCRdb's copy holds only in-frame clones and misses some; the assay was immunoSEQ multiplex PCR. For V, J and clone size, that table is used; D and trimming come from the DNA. The sample holds about 240,000 clones; 86% are singletons and the top ten take roughly 10%.

V and J are TRBV7-2 and TRBJ1-6, with 11 bases aligning to TRBD1. This TCR came from a woman aged 45-65 years with COVID-19, enrolled during active disease. The source material was peripheral blood. In nucleotides, the CDR3 is TGTGCCAGCAGCTTGTGGGACAGGGGGTATTCGGATAATTCACCCCTCCACTTT. Translated: CASSLWDRGYSDNSPLHF.